This TCR beta chain was obtained from a study of blood T cell repertoires in COVID-19 (dated by TCRdb to 2020 to 2022). The study in broad terms: Samples covering the acute and convalescent phases of COVID-19 were provided by collaborators in the United States, Italy and Spain. The material from the prospective study consisted of cDNA or gDNA derived from T cells, B-cell-depleted T cells, or PBMCs. The dataset comprised deeply sampled blood TCRbeta repertoires from subjects exposed to, actively infected with, or recovered from COVID-19. A freely available public database, intended as a resource for researchers studying the immune response to SARS-CoV-2, is where the repertoires were released. Samples came from the ongoing ImmuneRACE study (first 160 participants) plus 1,254 subjects from 6 global collaborators. A de-identified subject ID, COVID-19 status, age in years and sex were almost always included in the sample metadata. Where available, HLA class I and class II types were taken from metadata supplied by the sample provider and were not determined by assay-based typing.

In the prospective study, participants were roughly 18 to 90 years old, resided in about two dozen geographic areas of the United States, and were enrolled through a virtual design. In the prospective study, cohorts were assigned on the basis of participant-reported clinical history obtained from a screening survey and a study questionnaire. Recovered participants in ImmuneRACE Cohort 3 were defined as having two consecutive negative NP/OP PCR tests, clearance from a healthcare professional, or resolution of symptoms. In the prospective study, mobile phlebotomists collected whole blood, serum and a nasopharyngeal or oropharyngeal swab from each participant. Additional blood draws and questionnaires over a 2-month period could optionally be provided by prospective study participants. Before DNA extraction, blood samples from the prospective study were shipped at room temperature or frozen. Concerning this clone itself: Its antigen is currently not known. No much larger clonotype is one base removed from it; base qualities were not supplied.

The paper as a whole reports these results and caveats: How much clinical and demographic metadata was included differed by source and by participant, and the metadata was provided uncurated.

TCRbeta CDR3 regions were amplified from genomic DNA by means of the immunoSEQ Assay, a bias-controlled multiplex PCR. Regarding the original processing steps: The number of nucleated cells in each sample was estimated by amplification of reference gene primers within the assay. To quantify the absolute abundance of each unique TCRbeta CDR3 rearrangement, sequence reads were collapsed and filtered. For each sample, productive Simpson clonality was calculated as the square root of Simpson's diversity index over productive rearrangements. This is the immuneACCESS table as TCRdb keeps it, with only in-frame sequences that have V and J called. A part of the clones is gone; compared with another copy, unresolved V genes explain less than half, and the rest is unexplained. V, J and clone size were drawn from that table, and D and trimming were deduced from the DNA. The sample has roughly 400,000 clones on record, over 85% of them singletons. 1.5% to 2% of the sample belongs to the ten largest clones.

Sequencing input: PBMCs or T cells enriched from blood (not recorded which). This TCR was sampled from a woman in her 30s who had recovered from COVID-19.

DNA sequence: TGTGCCAGCCGTTGGACAGGTTCCTCCACTGGGGAGCTGTTTTTT. Translated, this is CASRWTGSSTGELFF. Recombination joined TRBV28 with TRBJ2-2; TRBD1 aligns with 7 central bases. The germline V gene yields MDHEN for CDR1 and SYDVKM for CDR2. Trimmed from V: 8 bases; trimmed from J: 8 bases; junction bases lacking a gene match: 14. The CDR3 runs 15 residues from the cysteine to the phenylalanine. Solely the CDR3 DNA is kept, with 45 bases framed from the first base. With the rest looked up from the reference TRBV28 and TRBJ2-2 genes rather than sequenced, the full variable domain is DVKVTQSSRYLVKRTGEKVFLECVQDMDHENMFWYRQDPGLGLRLIYFSYDVKMKEKGDIPEGYSVSREKKERFSLILESASTNQTSMYLCASRWTGSSTGELFFGEGSRLTVL.